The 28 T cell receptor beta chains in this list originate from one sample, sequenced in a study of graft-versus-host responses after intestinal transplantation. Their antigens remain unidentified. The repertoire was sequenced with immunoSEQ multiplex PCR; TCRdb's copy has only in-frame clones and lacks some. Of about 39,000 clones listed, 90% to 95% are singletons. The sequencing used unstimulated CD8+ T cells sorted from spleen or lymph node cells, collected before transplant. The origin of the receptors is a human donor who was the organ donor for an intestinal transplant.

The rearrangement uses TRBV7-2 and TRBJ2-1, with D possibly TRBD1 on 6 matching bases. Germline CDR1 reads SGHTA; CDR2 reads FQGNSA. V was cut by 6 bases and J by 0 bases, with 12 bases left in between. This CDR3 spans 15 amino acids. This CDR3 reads CASSFQGSSYNEQFF. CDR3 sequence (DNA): TGTGCCAGCAGTTTCCAGGGGAGCTCCTACAATGAGCAGTTCTTC. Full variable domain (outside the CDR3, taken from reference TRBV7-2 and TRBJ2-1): GAGVSQSPSNKVTEKGKDVELRCDPISGHTALYWYRQSLGQGLEFLIYFQGNSAPDKSGLPSDRFSAERTGGSVSTLTIQRTQQEDSAVYLCASSFQGSSYNEQFFGPGTRLTVL.

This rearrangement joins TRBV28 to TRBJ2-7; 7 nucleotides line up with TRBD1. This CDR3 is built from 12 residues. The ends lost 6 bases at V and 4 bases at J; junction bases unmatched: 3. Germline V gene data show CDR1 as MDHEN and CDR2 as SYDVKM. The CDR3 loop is CASRPQGYEQYF. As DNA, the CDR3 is TGTGCCAGCAGACCACAGGGGTACGAGCAGTACTTC.

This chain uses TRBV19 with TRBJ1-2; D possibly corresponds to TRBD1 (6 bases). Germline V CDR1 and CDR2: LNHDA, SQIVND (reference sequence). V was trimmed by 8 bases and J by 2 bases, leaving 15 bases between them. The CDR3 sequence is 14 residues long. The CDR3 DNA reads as TGTGCCAGTCTTAATTTTACAGGGAACTATGGCTACACCTTC. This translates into CASLNFTGNYGYTF.

CDR3 nucleotides: TGTGCCAGCAGCGGTCTGCTTAGCCACGAGCAGTACTTC. It codes for CASSGLLSHEQYF. The chain combines TRBV5-8 with TRBJ2-7; D uncertain. Looked up from germline, CDR1 is SGHTS and CDR2 is YDEGEE. V was clipped by 4 bases and J by 5 bases, with 13 bases between them. This CDR3 region has 13 residues.

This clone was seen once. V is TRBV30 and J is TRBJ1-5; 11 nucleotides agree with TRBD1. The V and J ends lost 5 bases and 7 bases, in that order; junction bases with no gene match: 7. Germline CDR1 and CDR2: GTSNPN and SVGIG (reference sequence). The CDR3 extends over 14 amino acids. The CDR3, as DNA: TGTGCCTGGCCGGACAGGGGGCGGGGGCAGCCCCAGCATTTT. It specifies CAWPDRGRGQPQHF. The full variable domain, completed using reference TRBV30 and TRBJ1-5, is SQTIHQWPATLVQPVGSPLSLECTVEGTSNPNLYWYRQAAGRGLQLLFYSVGIGQISSEVPQNLSASRPQDRQFILSSKKLLLSDSGFYLCAWPDRGRGQPQHFGDGTRLSIL.

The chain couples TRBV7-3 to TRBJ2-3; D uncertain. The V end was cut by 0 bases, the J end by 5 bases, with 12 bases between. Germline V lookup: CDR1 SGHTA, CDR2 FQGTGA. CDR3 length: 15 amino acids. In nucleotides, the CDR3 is TGTGCCAGCAGCTTAACGGGAAGTGGGTTAGATACGCAGTATTTT. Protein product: CASSLTGSGLDTQYF.

CDR3 nucleotides: TGTGCCACCAGCAGTCCGGGACAGGGGGTCACAGATACGCAGTATTTT. Amino acids: CATSSPGQGVTDTQYF. V gene TRBV15 combines with J gene TRBJ2-3; 11 nucleotides agree with TRBD1. Per germline, CDR1 LNHNV and CDR2 YYDKDF (reference sequence). The CDR3 runs 16 residues. After removal of 3 bases from V and 2 bases from J, the junction contained 4 bases not matched to a gene.

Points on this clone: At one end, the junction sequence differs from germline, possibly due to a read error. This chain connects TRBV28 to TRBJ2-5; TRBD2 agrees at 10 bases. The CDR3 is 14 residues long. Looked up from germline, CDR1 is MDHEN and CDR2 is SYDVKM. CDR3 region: CASSLGLAGAPGNF. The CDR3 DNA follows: TGTGCCAGCAGTTTGGGTCTAGCGGGGGCCCCCGGGAACTTC.

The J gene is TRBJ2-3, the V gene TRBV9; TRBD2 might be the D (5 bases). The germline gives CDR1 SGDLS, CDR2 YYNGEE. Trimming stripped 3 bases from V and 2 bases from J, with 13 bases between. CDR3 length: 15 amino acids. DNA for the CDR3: TGTGCCAGCAGCGACTGGGGTCGGGACACAGATACGCAGTATTTT. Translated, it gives CASSDWGRDTDTQYF.

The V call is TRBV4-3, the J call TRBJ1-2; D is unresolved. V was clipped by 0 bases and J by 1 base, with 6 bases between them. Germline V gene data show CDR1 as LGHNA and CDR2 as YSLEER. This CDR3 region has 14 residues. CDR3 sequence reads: CASSQDSLNYGYTF. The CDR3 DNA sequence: TGCGCCAGCAGCCAAGATTCGCTTAACTATGGCTACACCTTC.

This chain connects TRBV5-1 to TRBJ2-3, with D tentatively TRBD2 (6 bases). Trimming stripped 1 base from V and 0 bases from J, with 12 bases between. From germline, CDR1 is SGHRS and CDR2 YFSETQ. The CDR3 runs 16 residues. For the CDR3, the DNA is TGCGCCAGCAGCTTGCGCGGGGCCCCCAGCACAGATACGCAGTATTTT. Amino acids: CASSLRGAPSTDTQYF.

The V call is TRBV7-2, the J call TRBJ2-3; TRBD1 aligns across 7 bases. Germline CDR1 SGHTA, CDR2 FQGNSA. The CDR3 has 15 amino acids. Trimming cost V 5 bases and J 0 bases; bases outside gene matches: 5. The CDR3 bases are TGTGCCAGCAGCCGCCCGGGACAGAGCACAGATACGCAGTATTTT. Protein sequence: CASSRPGQSTDTQYF.

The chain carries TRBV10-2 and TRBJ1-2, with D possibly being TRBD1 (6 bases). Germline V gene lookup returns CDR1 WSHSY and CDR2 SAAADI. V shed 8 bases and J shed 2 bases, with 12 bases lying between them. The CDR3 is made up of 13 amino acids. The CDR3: CASRARGNYGYTF. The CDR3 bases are TGCGCCAGCCGGGCGAGGGGGAACTATGGCTACACCTTC.

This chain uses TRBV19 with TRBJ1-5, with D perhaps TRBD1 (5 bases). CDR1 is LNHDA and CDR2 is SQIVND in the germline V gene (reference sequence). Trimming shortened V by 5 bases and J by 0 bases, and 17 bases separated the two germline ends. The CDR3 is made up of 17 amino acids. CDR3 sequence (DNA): TGTGCCAGTAGTCTGGCAGGGTTCCTTTATAGCAATCAGCCCCAGCATTTT. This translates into CASSLAGFLYSNQPQHF.

Written as DNA, the CDR3 is TGTGCCAGCAGCGGACAGGGGGCGGACACTGAAGCTTTCTTT. Protein product: CASSGQGADTEAFF. The rearrangement links TRBV7-9 to TRBJ1-1; 11 nucleotides align to TRBD1. This CDR3 is built from 14 residues. Germline trimming cut 5 bases from V and 3 bases from J; bases unmatched to any gene: 2. The germline V gene encodes CDR1 SEHNR and CDR2 FQNEAQ (reference sequence). The complete variable domain, with remaining parts taken from reference TRBV7-9 and TRBJ1-1, reads DTGVSQNPRHKITKRGQNVTFRCDPISEHNRLYWYRQTLGQGPEFLTYFQNEAQLEKSRLLSDRFSAERPKGSFSTLEIQRTEQGDSAMYLCASSGQGADTEAFFGQGTRLTVV.

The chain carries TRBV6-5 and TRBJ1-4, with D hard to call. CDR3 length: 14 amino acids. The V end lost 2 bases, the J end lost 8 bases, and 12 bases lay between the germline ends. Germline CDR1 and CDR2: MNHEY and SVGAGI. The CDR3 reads CASSYEEGDEKLFF. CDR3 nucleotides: TGTGCCAGCAGTTACGAGGAGGGAGACGAAAAACTGTTTTTT.

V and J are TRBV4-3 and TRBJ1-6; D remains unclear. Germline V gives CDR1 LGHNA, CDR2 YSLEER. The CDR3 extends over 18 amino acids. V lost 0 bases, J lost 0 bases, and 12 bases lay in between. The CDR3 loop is CASSQDRASSSYNSPLHF. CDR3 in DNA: TGCGCCAGCAGCCAAGACCGGGCCTCGAGCTCCTATAATTCACCCCTCCACTTT.

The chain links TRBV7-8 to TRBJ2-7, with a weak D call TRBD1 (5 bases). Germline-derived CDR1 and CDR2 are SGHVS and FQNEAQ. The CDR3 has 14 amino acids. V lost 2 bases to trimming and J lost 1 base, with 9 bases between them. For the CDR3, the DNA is TGTGCCAGCAGCTTATCCGACAGATCCTACGAGCAGTACTTC. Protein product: CASSLSDRSYEQYF.

The DNA of the CDR3 is TGCGCCAGCAGCCAAGCCCTCCTAGCTAACTATGGCTACACCTTC. It yields the protein CASSQALLANYGYTF. This chain links TRBV4-1 with TRBJ1-2; D remains ambiguous. V was cut by 1 base and J by 0 bases, with 9 bases left in between. Germline CDR1 is MGHRA and CDR2 is YSYEKL. The CDR3 has 15 amino acids.

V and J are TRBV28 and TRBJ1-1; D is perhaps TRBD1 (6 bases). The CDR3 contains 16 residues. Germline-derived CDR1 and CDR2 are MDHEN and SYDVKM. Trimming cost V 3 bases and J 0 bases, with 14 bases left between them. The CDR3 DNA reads TGTGCCAGCAGTTTCCCCCGCCAGGGGTTGAACACTGAAGCTTTCTTT. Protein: CASSFPRQGLNTEAFF.

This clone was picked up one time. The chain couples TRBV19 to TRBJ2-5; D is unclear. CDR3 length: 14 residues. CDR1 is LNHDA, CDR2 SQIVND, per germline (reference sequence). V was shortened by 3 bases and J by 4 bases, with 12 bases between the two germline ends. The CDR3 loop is CASSIVWGSETQYF. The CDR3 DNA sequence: TGTGCCAGTAGTATTGTATGGGGTTCAGAGACCCAGTACTTC.

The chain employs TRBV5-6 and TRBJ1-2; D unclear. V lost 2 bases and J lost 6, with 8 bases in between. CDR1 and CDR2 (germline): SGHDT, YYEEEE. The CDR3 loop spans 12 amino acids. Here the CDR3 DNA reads TGTGCCAGCAGCTTATACGAAAATGGCTACACCTTC. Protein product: CASSLYENGYTF.

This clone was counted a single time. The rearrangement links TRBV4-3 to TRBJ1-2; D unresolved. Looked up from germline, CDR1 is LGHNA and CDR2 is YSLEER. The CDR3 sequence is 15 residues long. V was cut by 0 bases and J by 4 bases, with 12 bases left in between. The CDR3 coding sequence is TGCGCCAGCAGCCAAGATCACGTAGGAGGCTATGGCTACACCTTC. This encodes CASSQDHVGGYGYTF.

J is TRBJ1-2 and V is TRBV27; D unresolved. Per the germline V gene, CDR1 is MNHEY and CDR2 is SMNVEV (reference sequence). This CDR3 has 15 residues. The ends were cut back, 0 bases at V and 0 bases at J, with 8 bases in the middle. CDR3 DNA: TGTGCCAGCAGTTTATCGTCCGGTACTAACTATGGCTACACCTTC. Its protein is CASSLSSGTNYGYTF.

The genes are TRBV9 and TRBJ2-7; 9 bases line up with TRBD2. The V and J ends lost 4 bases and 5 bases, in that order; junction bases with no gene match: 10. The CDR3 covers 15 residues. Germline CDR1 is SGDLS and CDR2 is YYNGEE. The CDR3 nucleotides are TGTGCCAGCAGCCCTGGGGCGGGGGGGTCCCACGAGCAGTACTTC. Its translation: CASSPGAGGSHEQYF.

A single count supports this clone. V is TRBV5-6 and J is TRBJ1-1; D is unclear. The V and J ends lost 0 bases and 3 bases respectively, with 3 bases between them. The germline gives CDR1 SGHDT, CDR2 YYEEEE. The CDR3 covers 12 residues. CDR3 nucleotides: TGTGCCAGCAGCTTGGAGTACACTGAAGCTTTCTTT. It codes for CASSLEYTEAFF.

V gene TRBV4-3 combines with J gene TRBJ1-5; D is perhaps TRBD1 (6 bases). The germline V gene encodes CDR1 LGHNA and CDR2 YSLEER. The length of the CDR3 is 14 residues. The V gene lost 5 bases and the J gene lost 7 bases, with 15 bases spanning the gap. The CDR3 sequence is CASSLRAGVQPQHF. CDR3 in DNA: TGCGCCAGCAGCTTAAGGGCAGGGGTACAGCCCCAGCATTTT.

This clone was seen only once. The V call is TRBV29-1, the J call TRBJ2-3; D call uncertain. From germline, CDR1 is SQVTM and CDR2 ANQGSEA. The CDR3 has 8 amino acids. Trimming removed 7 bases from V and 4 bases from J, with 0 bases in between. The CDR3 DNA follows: TGCAGCGCAGATACGCAGTATTTT. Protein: CSADTQYF.